This entry concerns a single TCR beta chain. What it recognizes is unknown. The CDR3 is 13 amino acids. The V end lost 0 bases, the J end lost 8 bases, and 10 bases lay between the germline ends. The sample originates from a study of blood T cells in healthy people across ages. Study results and caveats: Correlation between TCR beta diversity and naive T cell percentage was strong.

The second PCR ran 7 to 11 cycles with a sample-barcoded 5' primer and J-beta primers. TCRdb passed the 5' RACE reads through MiXCR, listing each CDR3 protein once. The repertoire holds hundreds of thousands of distinct CDR3 sequences, with about a fifth as singletons. The chain couples TRBV12-3 or TRBV12-4 to TRBJ1-2; the D is unclear. The receptor comes from a man aged 70 or older in good health. Sequencing used blood. This CDR3 reads CASSLASAGGYTF. In nucleotides, the CDR3 is TGTGCCAGCAGTTTAGCGTCGGCAGGAGGCTACACCTTC.